This T cell receptor (beta chain) was retrieved from a study of blood T cell repertoires in COVID-19. As for the study in general: Samples taken during acute and convalescent COVID-19 were collected in the United States, Italy and Spain. The cDNA or gDNA used as material had been derived from T cells, B-cell-depleted T cells, or PBMCs.

This clone was observed once. Methods used by the authors: Estimates of nucleated cell counts were drawn from the amplification of reference gene primers. Here immunoSEQ multiplex PCR was the method, and the copy in TCRdb shows in-frame clones only, minus some. Clone size and V and J calls were adopted from that table, with D and trimming inferred from the DNA. The sample lists some 130,000 clones, 81% occurring once. Trimming shortened V by 1 base and J by 6 bases, and 10 bases separated the two germline ends. The CDR3 length is 13 residues. Germline CDR1 SQVTM, CDR2 ANQGSEA. This receptor was obtained from a woman between 55 and 75 years old with active or convalescent COVID-19. This chain connects TRBV29-1 to TRBJ2-1; possible D gene TRBD2, 5 bases. Material for sequencing was peripheral blood. DNA for the CDR3: TGCAGCGTTGAAGGAGGGTTGGGCAATGAGCAGTTCTTC. Its translation is CSVEGGLGNEQFF.